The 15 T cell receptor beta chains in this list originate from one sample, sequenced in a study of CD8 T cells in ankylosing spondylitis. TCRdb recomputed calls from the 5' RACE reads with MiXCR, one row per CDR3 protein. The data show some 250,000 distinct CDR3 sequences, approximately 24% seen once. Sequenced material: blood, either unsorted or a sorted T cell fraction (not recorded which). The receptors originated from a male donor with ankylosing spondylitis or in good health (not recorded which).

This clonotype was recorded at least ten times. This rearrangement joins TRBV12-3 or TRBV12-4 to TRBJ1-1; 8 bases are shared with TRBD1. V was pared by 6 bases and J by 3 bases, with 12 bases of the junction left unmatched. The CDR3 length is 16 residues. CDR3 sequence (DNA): TGTGCCAGCAGCCAAGTGAGGACAGGGCGAGACACTGAAGCTTTCTTT. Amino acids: CASSQVRTGRDTEAFF.

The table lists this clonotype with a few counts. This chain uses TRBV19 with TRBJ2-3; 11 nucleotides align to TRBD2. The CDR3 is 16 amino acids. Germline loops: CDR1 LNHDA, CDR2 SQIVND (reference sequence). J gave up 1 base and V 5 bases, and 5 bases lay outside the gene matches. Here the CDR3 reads CASSGQLAGGTDTQYF. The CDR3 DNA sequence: TGTGCCAGTAGTGGCCAACTAGCGGGGGGCACAGATACGCAGTATTTT.

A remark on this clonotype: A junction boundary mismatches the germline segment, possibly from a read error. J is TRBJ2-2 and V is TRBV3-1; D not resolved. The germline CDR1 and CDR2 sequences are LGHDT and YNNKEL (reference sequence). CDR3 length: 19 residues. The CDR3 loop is CACSTFSPSLRPNTGELFF. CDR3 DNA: TGTGCCTGCAGCACCTTTAGCCCCAGTCTCAGACCGAACACCGGGGAGCTGTTTTTT.

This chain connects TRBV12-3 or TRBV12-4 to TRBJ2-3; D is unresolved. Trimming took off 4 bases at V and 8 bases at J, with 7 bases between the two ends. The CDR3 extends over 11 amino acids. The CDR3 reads CASSSPSTQYF. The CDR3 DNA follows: TGTGCCAGCAGTTCACCAAGTACGCAGTATTTT.

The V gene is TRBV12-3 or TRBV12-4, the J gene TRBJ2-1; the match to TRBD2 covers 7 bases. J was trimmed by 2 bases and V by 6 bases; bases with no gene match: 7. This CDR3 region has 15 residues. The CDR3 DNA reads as TGTGCCAGCAGCCGGACTAGGGCGACCTACAATGAGCAGTTCTTC. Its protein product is CASSRTRATYNEQFF.

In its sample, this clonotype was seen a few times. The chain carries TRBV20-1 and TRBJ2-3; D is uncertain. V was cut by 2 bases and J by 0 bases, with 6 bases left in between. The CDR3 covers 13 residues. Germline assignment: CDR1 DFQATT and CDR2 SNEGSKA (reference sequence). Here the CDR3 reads CSARITSTDTQYF. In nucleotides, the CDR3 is TGCAGTGCTAGAATTACTAGCACAGATACGCAGTATTTT.

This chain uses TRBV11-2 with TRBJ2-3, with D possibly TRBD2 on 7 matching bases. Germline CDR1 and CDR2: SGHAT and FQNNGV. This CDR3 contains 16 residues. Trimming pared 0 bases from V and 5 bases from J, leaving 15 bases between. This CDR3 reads CASSLDPRGAGDTQYF. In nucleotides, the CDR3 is TGTGCCAGCAGCTTAGACCCCCGGGGGGCGGGAGATACGCAGTATTTT.

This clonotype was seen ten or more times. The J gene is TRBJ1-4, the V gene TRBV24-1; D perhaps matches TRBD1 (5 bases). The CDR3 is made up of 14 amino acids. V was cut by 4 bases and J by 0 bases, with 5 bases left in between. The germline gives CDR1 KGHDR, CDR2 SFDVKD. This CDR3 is CATSEGATNEKLFF. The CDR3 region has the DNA TGTGCCACCAGTGAGGGGGCAACTAATGAAAAACTGTTTTTT.

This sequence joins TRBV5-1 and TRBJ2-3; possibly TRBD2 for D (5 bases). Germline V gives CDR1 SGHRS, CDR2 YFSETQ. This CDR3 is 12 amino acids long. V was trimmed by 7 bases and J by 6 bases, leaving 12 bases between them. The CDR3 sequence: CASAEPGDTQYF. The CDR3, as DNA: TGCGCCAGCGCCGAGCCGGGGGATACGCAGTATTTT. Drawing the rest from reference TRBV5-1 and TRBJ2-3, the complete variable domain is KAGVTQTPRYLIKTRGQQVTLSCSPISGHRSVSWYQQTPGQGLQFLFEYFSETQRNKGNFPGRFSGRQFSNSRSEMNVSTLELGDSALYLCASAEPGDTQYFGPGTRLTVL.

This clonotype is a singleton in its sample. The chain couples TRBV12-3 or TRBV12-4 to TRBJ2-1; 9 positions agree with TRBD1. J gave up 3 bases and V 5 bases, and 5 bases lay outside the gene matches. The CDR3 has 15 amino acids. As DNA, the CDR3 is TGTGCCAGCAGTATCCGGACAGGGGACTACAATGAGCAGTTCTTC. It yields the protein CASSIRTGDYNEQFF.

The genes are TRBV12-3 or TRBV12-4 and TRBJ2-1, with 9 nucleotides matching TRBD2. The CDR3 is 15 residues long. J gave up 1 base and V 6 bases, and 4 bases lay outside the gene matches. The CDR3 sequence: CASSMGLASYNEQFF. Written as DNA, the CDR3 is TGTGCCAGCAGCATGGGACTAGCTTCCTACAATGAGCAGTTCTTC.

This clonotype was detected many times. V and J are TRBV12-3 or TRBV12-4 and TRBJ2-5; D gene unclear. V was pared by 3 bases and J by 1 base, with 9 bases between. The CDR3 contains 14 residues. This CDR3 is CASSLSRPQETQYF. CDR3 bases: TGTGCCAGCAGTTTGTCCAGGCCCCAAGAGACCCAGTACTTC.

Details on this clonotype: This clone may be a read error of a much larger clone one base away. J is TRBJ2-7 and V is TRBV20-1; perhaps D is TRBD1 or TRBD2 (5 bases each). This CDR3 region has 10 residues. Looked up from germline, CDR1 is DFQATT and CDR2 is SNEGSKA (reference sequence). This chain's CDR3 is CSARLGELYF. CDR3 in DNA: TGCAGTGCTAGGTTAGGGGAGCTGTACTTC.

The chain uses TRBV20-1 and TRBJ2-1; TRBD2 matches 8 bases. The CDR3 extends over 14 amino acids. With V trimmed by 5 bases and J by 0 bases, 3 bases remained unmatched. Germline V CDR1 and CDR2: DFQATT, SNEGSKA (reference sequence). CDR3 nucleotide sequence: TGCAGTGCTCAACGGGGGGGCTCCTACAATGAGCAGTTCTTC. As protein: CSAQRGGSYNEQFF.

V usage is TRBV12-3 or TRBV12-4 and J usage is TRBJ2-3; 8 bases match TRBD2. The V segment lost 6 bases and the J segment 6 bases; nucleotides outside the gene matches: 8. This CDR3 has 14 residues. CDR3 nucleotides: TGTGCCAGCAGGGACGGGACTAGGCTTGATACGCAGTATTTT. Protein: CASRDGTRLDTQYF.